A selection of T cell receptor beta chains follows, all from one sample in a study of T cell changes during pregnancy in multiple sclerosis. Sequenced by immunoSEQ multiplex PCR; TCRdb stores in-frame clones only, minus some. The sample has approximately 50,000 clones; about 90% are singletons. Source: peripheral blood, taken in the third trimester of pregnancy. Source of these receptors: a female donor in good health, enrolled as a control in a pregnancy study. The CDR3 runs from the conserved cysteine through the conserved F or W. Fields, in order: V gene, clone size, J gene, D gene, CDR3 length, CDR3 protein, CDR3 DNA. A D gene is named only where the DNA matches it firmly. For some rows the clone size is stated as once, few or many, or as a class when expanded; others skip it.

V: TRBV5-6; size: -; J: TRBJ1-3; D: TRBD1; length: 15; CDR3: CASSSDRAGGNTIYF; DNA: TGTGCCAGCAGCTCCGACAGGGCGGGAGGAAACACCATATATTTT
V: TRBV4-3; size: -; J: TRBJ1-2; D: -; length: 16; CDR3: CASSQDWKTVNYGYTF; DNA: TGCGCCAGCAGCCAAGATTGGAAAACAGTTAACTATGGCTACACCTTC
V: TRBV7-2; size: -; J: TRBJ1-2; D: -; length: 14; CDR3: CASSLSRDNYGYTF; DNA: TGTGCCAGCAGCCTCTCCAGGGATAACTATGGCTACACCTTC
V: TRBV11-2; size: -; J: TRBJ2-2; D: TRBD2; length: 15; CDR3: CASSQAERGAGELFF; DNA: TGTGCCAGCAGCCAAGCGGAACGGGGGGCCGGGGAGCTGTTTTTT
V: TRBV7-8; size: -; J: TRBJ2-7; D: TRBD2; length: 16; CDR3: CASSSLTSGRLYEQYF; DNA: TGTGCCAGCAGCTCATTGACTAGCGGGAGGCTGTACGAGCAGTACTTC
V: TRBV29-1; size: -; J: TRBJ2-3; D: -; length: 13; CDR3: CSVERHGADTQYF; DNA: TGCAGCGTTGAACGACACGGGGCAGATACGCAGTATTTT
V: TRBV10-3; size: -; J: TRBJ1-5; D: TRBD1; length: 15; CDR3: CAISEGTGGNQPQHF; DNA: TGTGCCATCAGTGAGGGGACAGGGGGGAATCAGCCCCAGCATTTT
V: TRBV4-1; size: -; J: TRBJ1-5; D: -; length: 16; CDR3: CASSQDGGYSNQPQHF; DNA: TGCGCCAGCAGCCAAGATGGAGGGTATAGCAATCAGCCCCAGCATTTT
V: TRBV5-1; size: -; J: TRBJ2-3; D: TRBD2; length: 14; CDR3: CASSNGLAPDTQYF; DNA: TGCGCCAGCAGCAACGGACTAGCCCCTGATACGCAGTATTTT
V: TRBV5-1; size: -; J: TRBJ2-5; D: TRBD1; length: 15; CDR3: CASREGQGAGETQYF; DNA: TGCGCCAGCAGAGAGGGACAGGGGGCCGGGGAGACCCAGTACTTC
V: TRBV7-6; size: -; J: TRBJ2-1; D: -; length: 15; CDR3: CASSGDSSSYNEQFF; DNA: TGTGCCAGCAGTGGCGACTCGAGCTCCTACAATGAGCAGTTCTTC
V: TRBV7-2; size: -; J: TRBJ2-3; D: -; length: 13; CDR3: CASSFVDTDTQYF; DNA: TGTGCCAGCAGCTTCGTAGACACAGATACGCAGTATTTT
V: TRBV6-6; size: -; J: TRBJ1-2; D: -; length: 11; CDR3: CASSSNYGYTF; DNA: TGTGCCAGCAGTTCGAACTATGGCTACACCTTC
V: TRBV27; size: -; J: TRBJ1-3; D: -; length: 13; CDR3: CATRRGAGNTIYF; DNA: TGTGCCACCCGACGGGGAGCTGGAAACACCATATATTTT
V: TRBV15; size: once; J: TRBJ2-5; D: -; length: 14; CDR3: CATSRGGTLGTQYF; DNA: TGTGCCACCAGCAGAGGTGGGACACTCGGGACCCAGTACTTC
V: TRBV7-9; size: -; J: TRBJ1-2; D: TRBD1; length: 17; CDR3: CASSLGAGQGAHYGYTF; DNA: TGTGCCAGCAGCTTAGGAGCAGGACAGGGGGCTCACTATGGCTACACCTTC
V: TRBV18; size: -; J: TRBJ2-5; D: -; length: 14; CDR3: CASSPPLGEETQYF; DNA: TGTGCCAGCTCACCACCGCTCGGGGAAGAGACCCAGTACTTC
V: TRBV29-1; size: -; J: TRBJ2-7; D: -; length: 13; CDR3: CSVAYLSGYEQYF; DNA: TGCAGCGTTGCCTACCTATCCGGCTACGAGCAGTACTTC
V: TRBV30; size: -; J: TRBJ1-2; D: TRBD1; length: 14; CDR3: CAWSVGQGAYGYTF; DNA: TGTGCCTGGAGTGTGGGTCAGGGGGCATATGGCTACACCTTC
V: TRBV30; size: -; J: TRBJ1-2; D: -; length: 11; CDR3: CASQVTYGYTF; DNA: TGTGCCTCTCAGGTGACCTATGGCTACACCTTC
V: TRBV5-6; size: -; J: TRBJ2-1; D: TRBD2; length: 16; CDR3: CASSLGLAGPYNEQFF; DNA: TGTGCCAGCAGCTTGGGACTAGCGGGACCCTACAATGAGCAGTTCTTC
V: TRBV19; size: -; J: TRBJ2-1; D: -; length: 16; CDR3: CASSRGLSGQYNEQFF; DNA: TGTGCCAGTAGTAGGGGTCTGAGCGGGCAGTACAATGAGCAGTTCTTC
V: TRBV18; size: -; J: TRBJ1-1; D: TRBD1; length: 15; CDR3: CASSPPGQHYTEAFF; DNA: TGTGCCAGCTCACCACCGGGACAGCATTACACTGAAGCTTTCTTT
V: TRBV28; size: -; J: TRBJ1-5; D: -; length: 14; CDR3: CASSIKQGNQPQHF; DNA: TGTGCCAGCAGTATAAAACAGGGTAATCAGCCCCAGCATTTT
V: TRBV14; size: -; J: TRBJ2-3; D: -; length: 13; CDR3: CASSRQGTDTQYF; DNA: TGTGCCAGCAGCCGGCAGGGAACGGATACGCAGTATTTT
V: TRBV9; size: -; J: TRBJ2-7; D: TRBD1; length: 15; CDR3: CASSVVGTGLNEQYF; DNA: TGTGCCAGCAGCGTAGTTGGGACAGGTTTAAACGAGCAGTACTTC
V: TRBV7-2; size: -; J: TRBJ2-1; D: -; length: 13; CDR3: CATEAQPRDEQFF; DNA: TGTGCCACCGAAGCGCAACCGCGGGATGAGCAGTTCTTC
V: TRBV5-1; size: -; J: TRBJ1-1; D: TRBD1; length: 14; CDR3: CASRNDAGGTEAFF; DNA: TGCGCCAGCAGGAACGACGCAGGGGGTACTGAAGCTTTCTTT
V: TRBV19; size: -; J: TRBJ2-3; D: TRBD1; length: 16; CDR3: CASSMGTGGIADTQYF; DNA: TGTGCCAGTAGTATGGGGACAGGGGGGATCGCAGATACGCAGTATTTT
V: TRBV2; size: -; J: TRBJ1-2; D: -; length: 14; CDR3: CASSEAGGSYGYTF; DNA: TGTGCCAGCAGTGAAGCAGGCGGTAGCTATGGCTACACCTTC
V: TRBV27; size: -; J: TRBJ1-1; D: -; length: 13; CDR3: CASGSVEPGRAFF; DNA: TGTGCCAGCGGTTCTGTGGAACCGGGAAGGGCTTTCTTT
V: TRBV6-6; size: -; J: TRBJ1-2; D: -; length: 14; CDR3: CASRGDIANYGYTF; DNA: TGTGCCAGCAGGGGGGACATAGCTAACTATGGCTACACCTTC
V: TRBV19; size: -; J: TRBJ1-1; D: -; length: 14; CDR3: CASSTGNLNTEAFF; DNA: TGTGCCAGTAGTACGGGGAACCTGAACACTGAAGCTTTCTTT
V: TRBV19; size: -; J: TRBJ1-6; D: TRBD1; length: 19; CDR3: CASSPRDRWASSYNSPLHF; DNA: TGTGCCAGTAGTCCCCGGGACAGGTGGGCCAGCTCCTATAATTCACCCCTCCACTTT
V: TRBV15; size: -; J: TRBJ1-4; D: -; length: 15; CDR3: CATSRDQGLGEKLFF; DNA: TGTGCCACCAGCAGAGATCAGGGACTAGGGGAAAAACTGTTTTTT
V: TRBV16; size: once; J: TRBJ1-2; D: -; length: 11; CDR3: CASTAEYGYTF; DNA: TGTGCCAGCACCGCGGAGTATGGCTACACCTTC
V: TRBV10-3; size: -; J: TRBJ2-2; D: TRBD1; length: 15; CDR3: CAISERDRETGELFF; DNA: TGTGCCATCAGTGAAAGGGACAGGGAAACCGGGGAGCTGTTTTTT
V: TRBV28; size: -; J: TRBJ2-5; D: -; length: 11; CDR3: CASSPRETQYF; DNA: TGTGCCAGCAGTCCACGGGAGACCCAGTACTTC